These 9 T cell receptor beta chains share one sample of origin, sequenced in a study of cytomegalovirus exposure and HLA in healthy donors. 13 Jbeta primers and 60 Vbeta primers were used for the PCR. TCRdb keeps only in-frame clones here, not all; method: immunoSEQ multiplex PCR. This sample has approximately 73,000 clones, with 79% found just once. The sequencing input was PBMCs. Receptors originate from a woman aged 40 to 50 in good health and CMV-seropositive.

The chain recombines TRBV7-6 with TRBJ1-2; 12 positions agree with TRBD1. Trimming removed 2 bases from V and 0 bases from J; junction bases left unmatched: 13. This CDR3 has 20 amino acids. CDR1 and CDR2 from the germline V gene are SGHVS and FNYEAQ. CDR3 sequence (DNA): TGTGCCAGCAGCTTAACTCTAGCCGGGACAGGGGGCGCAACTAACTATGGCTACACCTTC. This encodes CASSLTLAGTGGATNYGYTF.

This clone appeared a single time. V gene TRBV6-5 combines with J gene TRBJ2-7; no definite D call. V lost 6 bases and J lost 9, with 12 bases in between. Per germline, CDR1 MNHEY and CDR2 SVGAGI. The CDR3 loop spans 11 amino acids. Here the CDR3 reads CASSPPPGQYF. Here the CDR3 DNA reads TGTGCCAGCAGCCCCCCACCGGGGCAGTACTTC.

There are a few counts of this clone. The chain is built from TRBV18 and TRBJ1-1; 7 bases map to TRBD1. There are 15 residues in the CDR3. V lost 3 bases and J lost 3; bases outside the gene matches: 7. Germline loops: CDR1 KGHSH, CDR2 LQKENI. This chain's CDR3 is CASSPRQGIDTEAFF. The CDR3 coding sequence is TGTGCCAGCTCACCGAGACAGGGAATTGACACTGAAGCTTTCTTT.

J is TRBJ2-5 and V is TRBV19; D perhaps matches TRBD1 (6 bases). V shed 8 bases and J shed 1 base, with 14 bases lying between them. The CDR3 is 14 amino acids. From germline, CDR1 is LNHDA and CDR2 SQIVND (reference sequence). This CDR3 reads CASEETGVQETQYF. In DNA form, the CDR3 reads TGTGCCAGTGAGGAGACAGGCGTCCAAGAGACCCAGTACTTC.

CDR3 region: CASSSNRAAADTQYF. The CDR3 DNA follows: TGTGCCAGCAGTTCCAACAGGGCGGCGGCAGATACGCAGTATTTT. J is TRBJ2-3 and V is TRBV27; the D gene is possibly TRBD1 (6 bases). With 4 bases removed from V and 4 bases from J, the gap between germline ends came to 15 bases. Germline V gene sequence: CDR1 MNHEY, CDR2 SMNVEV (reference sequence). The CDR3 is made up of 15 amino acids.

This sequence joins TRBV9 and TRBJ2-3; D is possibly TRBD1 (6 bases). V lost 0 bases and J 3 bases, leaving 14 bases between the germline ends. CDR1 is SGDLS and CDR2 is YYNGEE in the germline V gene. This CDR3 spans 16 amino acids. As DNA, the CDR3 is TGTGCCAGCAGCGTAGCCCCGACAGGTCTGACAGATACGCAGTATTTT. Amino acids: CASSVAPTGLTDTQYF.

V usage is TRBV7-9 and J usage is TRBJ1-1; D unclear. V dropped 7 bases and J dropped 7 bases, with 22 bases sitting between them. CDR1 and CDR2 (germline): SEHNR, FQNEAQ (reference sequence). The CDR3 covers 15 residues. CDR3 region: CASNPPRRIFYEAFF. The CDR3 DNA follows: TGTGCCAGCAACCCGCCGCGCAGGATATTCTATGAAGCTTTCTTT.

The CDR3 DNA sequence: TGTGCCAGCAGCCCGGACACCCTAAATCAGCCCCAGCATTTT. This codes for CASSPDTLNQPQHF. The chain employs TRBV7-9 and TRBJ1-5; a weak D match, TRBD1 (5 bases). The V gene's germline CDR1 is SEHNR and CDR2 FQNEAQ (reference sequence). V was shortened by 5 bases and J by 4 bases, with 12 bases between the two germline ends. This CDR3 spans 14 amino acids. The variable domain in full, completed from reference TRBV7-9 and TRBJ1-5, reads DTGVSQNPRHKITKRGQNVTFRCDPISEHNRLYWYRQTLGQGPEFLTYFQNEAQLEKSRLLSDRFSAERPKGSFSTLEIQRTEQGDSAMYLCASSPDTLNQPQHFGDGTRLSIL.

This chain joins TRBV6-4 and TRBJ2-1, with a weak D call TRBD2 (6 bases). Trimming removed 2 bases at V and 8 bases at J, with 19 bases between. CDR1 is MRHNA and CDR2 is SNTAGT in the germline V gene. The CDR3 totals 16 residues. This CDR3 is CASSDKGPAGGDEQFF. The DNA of the CDR3 is TGTGCCAGCAGTGACAAGGGACCTGCCGGGGGAGATGAGCAGTTCTTC.